These T cell receptor beta chains were read from a single sample in a study of cytomegalovirus exposure and HLA in healthy donors. Here immunoSEQ multiplex PCR was the method, and the copy in TCRdb shows in-frame clones only, minus some. Of 100,000 to 150,000 clones in the sample, 70% to 85% were seen once. Sequenced input: PBMCs. Source of these receptors: a man between 50 and 59 years old in good health and CMV-seronegative. Each CDR3 is given with its conserved first and last residue. The D gene is left open where the match is weak. Some rows have no size entry. The others give once, few or many, or a class for an expanded clone.

v_call: TRBV30; clone_size: NA; d_call: NA; j_call: TRBJ2-7; cdr3_nt: TGTGCCTGGAGTATGACAGCATACGAGCAGTACTTC; cdr3_aa: CAWSMTAYEQYF
v_call: TRBV4-1; clone_size: NA; d_call: NA; j_call: TRBJ1-5; cdr3_nt: TGCGCCAGCAGCCGCTTCCAGGGGTTCAATCAGCCCCAGCATTTT; cdr3_aa: CASSRFQGFNQPQHF
v_call: TRBV7-8; clone_size: few; d_call: NA; j_call: TRBJ2-1; cdr3_nt: TGTGCCAGCAGCCCTCTAGCCACTAGACATGAGCAGTTCTTC; cdr3_aa: CASSPLATRHEQFF
v_call: TRBV5-1; clone_size: NA; d_call: NA; j_call: TRBJ1-2; cdr3_nt: TGCGCCAGCAGCTTGGATCTGTCGCGTGGGGTGGGGAGCTATGGCTACACCTTC; cdr3_aa: CASSLDLSRGVGSYGYTF
v_call: TRBV23-1; clone_size: few; d_call: NA; j_call: TRBJ1-3; cdr3_nt: TGCGCCAGCAGTCCCGAACGGAGCCCTGGAAACACCATATATTTT; cdr3_aa: CASSPERSPGNTIYF
v_call: TRBV27; clone_size: NA; d_call: TRBD1; j_call: TRBJ2-1; cdr3_nt: TGTGCCAGCAGTTTCCCAGGGGGCTCCTACAATGAGCAGTTCTTC; cdr3_aa: CASSFPGGSYNEQFF
v_call: TRBV4-3; clone_size: NA; d_call: NA; j_call: TRBJ1-2; cdr3_nt: TGCGCCAGCAGCCAAGATCCGGGAGGGAATGGCTATGGCTACACCTTC; cdr3_aa: CASSQDPGGNGYGYTF
v_call: TRBV27; clone_size: NA; d_call: TRBD1; j_call: TRBJ1-2; cdr3_nt: TGTGCCAGCAGTGGGACAGTGAGTAATGGCTACACCTTC; cdr3_aa: CASSGTVSNGYTF
v_call: TRBV25-1; clone_size: NA; d_call: NA; j_call: TRBJ2-1; cdr3_nt: TGTGCCAGCAGTGCAGGACTATTGTACAATGAGCAGTTCTTC; cdr3_aa: CASSAGLLYNEQFF
v_call: TRBV30; clone_size: NA; d_call: TRBD1; j_call: TRBJ1-3; cdr3_nt: TGTGCCTGGTCCCCGGGACAGCCTCTCGGTGGAAACACCATATATTTT; cdr3_aa: CAWSPGQPLGGNTIYF
v_call: TRBV29-1; clone_size: NA; d_call: NA; j_call: TRBJ2-2; cdr3_nt: TGCAGCGTTGAGGTTCGTCTTCGGGGGAACACCGGGGAGCTGTTTTTT; cdr3_aa: CSVEVRLRGNTGELFF
v_call: TRBV5-8; clone_size: NA; d_call: NA; j_call: TRBJ2-1; cdr3_nt: TGTGCCAGCAGCTTGGCGAAGACAGTACCTTCCTACAATGAGCAGTTCTTC; cdr3_aa: CASSLAKTVPSYNEQFF
v_call: TRBV6-6; clone_size: NA; d_call: TRBD1; j_call: TRBJ1-5; cdr3_nt: TGTGCCAGCAGTGACGCCGGGACAGGGGGTCAGCCCCAGCATTTT; cdr3_aa: CASSDAGTGGQPQHF
v_call: TRBV19; clone_size: NA; d_call: NA; j_call: TRBJ2-1; cdr3_nt: TGTGCCAGTAGCTCTCAGACCTACAATGAGCAGTTCTTC; cdr3_aa: CASSSQTYNEQFF
v_call: TRBV15; clone_size: NA; d_call: TRBD1; j_call: TRBJ1-5; cdr3_nt: TGTGCCACCAGCAGAGTCGCCTCCGGACAGGGGTTTTATCAGCCCCAGCATTTT; cdr3_aa: CATSRVASGQGFYQPQHF
v_call: TRBV2; clone_size: few; d_call: NA; j_call: TRBJ2-3; cdr3_nt: TGTGCCAGCAGCCTTGGACAGATCACAGATACGCAGTATTTT; cdr3_aa: CASSLGQITDTQYF
v_call: TRBV19; clone_size: NA; d_call: TRBD1; j_call: TRBJ1-5; cdr3_nt: TGTGCCAGTAGCCAGGACAGGAATCAGCCCCAGCATTTT; cdr3_aa: CASSQDRNQPQHF
v_call: TRBV4-2; clone_size: NA; d_call: NA; j_call: TRBJ2-5; cdr3_nt: TGTGCCAGCAGCCAAGATCGTTGGTCTAGCGTCGAGACCCAGTACTTC; cdr3_aa: CASSQDRWSSVETQYF
v_call: TRBV11-2; clone_size: once; d_call: TRBD2; j_call: TRBJ2-2; cdr3_nt: TGTGCCAGCAGCCCCGGGGGGATTGGGCTGTTTTTT; cdr3_aa: CASSPGGIGLFF
v_call: TRBV19; clone_size: NA; d_call: TRBD1; j_call: TRBJ1-3; cdr3_nt: TGTGCCAGTAGGCGACAGGGTTTCGGAAACACCATATATTTT; cdr3_aa: CASRRQGFGNTIYF
v_call: TRBV7-2; clone_size: NA; d_call: NA; j_call: TRBJ2-7; cdr3_nt: TGTGCCAGCAGCTTAGTTGGCGGGATCGACGAGCAGTACTTC; cdr3_aa: CASSLVGGIDEQYF
v_call: TRBV2; clone_size: NA; d_call: NA; j_call: TRBJ1-1; cdr3_nt: TGTGCCAGCAGTCCCGGGACAAAGAACACTGAAGCTTTCTTT; cdr3_aa: CASSPGTKNTEAFF
v_call: TRBV7-3; clone_size: NA; d_call: NA; j_call: TRBJ1-6; cdr3_nt: TGTGCCAGCAGCTTACTTGGCATGCGGAGTTCACCCCTCCACTTT; cdr3_aa: CASSLLGMRSSPLHF
v_call: TRBV7-2; clone_size: once; d_call: NA; j_call: TRBJ1-1; cdr3_nt: TGTGCCAGCAGCCCAGGTTTTGGGCCTGAAGCTTTCTTT; cdr3_aa: CASSPGFGPEAFF
v_call: TRBV2; clone_size: NA; d_call: NA; j_call: TRBJ1-6; cdr3_nt: TGTGCCAGTAAAAGGACAGATGAATCACCCCTCCACTTT; cdr3_aa: CASKRTDESPLHF
v_call: TRBV18; clone_size: NA; d_call: NA; j_call: TRBJ1-6; cdr3_nt: TGTGCCAGCTCACCAAATCAGGGGATGGATTCACCCCTCCACTTT; cdr3_aa: CASSPNQGMDSPLHF
v_call: TRBV19; clone_size: NA; d_call: TRBD1; j_call: TRBJ2-7; cdr3_nt: TGTGCCAGTAGTATTCGGGACAGCTCCTACGAGCAGTACTTC; cdr3_aa: CASSIRDSSYEQYF
v_call: TRBV5-8; clone_size: NA; d_call: NA; j_call: TRBJ1-5; cdr3_nt: TGTGCCAGCAGCCCGCGGACATTTTATAGCAATCAGCCCCAGCATTTT; cdr3_aa: CASSPRTFYSNQPQHF